A single sample is the source of the 12 T cell receptor beta chains below, sequenced in a study of shared clonotypes between healthy human individuals. Measured with immunoSEQ multiplex PCR; TCRdb has only the in-frame clones, and not every one. The table lists roughly 2 million clones, about 94% of them singletons, with 1% to 1.3% in the top ten. Terminally differentiated effector memory CD45RA+ cells were left out of the naive CD8 fraction, which was CD45RO-negative and positively selected for CCR7. Sequences were obtained from naive CD8+ T cells sorted from blood. These receptors all stem from a man aged 18 to 30 in good health.

The J gene is TRBJ1-2, the V gene TRBV2; TRBD1 agrees at 8 bases. The junction had 6 bases not matched to a gene; V was cut back by 0 bases and J by 0 bases. Germline values: CDR1 SNHLY, CDR2 FYNNEI. This CDR3 has 17 amino acids. The CDR3 bases are TGTGCCAGCAGTGAAGCCCAGGGGGCGAGCCCTAACTATGGCTACACCTTC. It translates to CASSEAQGASPNYGYTF.

The rearrangement uses TRBV28 and TRBJ2-3; a weak D match, TRBD1 (7 bases). Germline assignment: CDR1 MDHEN and CDR2 SYDVKM. The CDR3 runs 15 residues. V lost 7 bases and J 2 bases, leaving 16 bases between the germline ends. CDR3 DNA: TGTGCCAGCAATGAGGGGGCGGGGCTCACAGATACGCAGTATTTT. This sequence encodes CASNEGAGLTDTQYF.

The CDR3 sequence is CASSPEDRVDEQFF. DNA of the CDR3: TGTGCCAGCAGCCCGGAGGACAGGGTAGATGAGCAGTTCTTC. The chain employs TRBV5-4 and TRBJ2-1, with 8 nucleotides matching TRBD1. The length of the CDR3 is 14 residues. Losses at the gene ends were 4 bases for V and 8 bases for J; bases not matched to a gene: 8. Germline-derived CDR1 and CDR2 are SGHNT and YYREEE (reference sequence). The full variable domain, in which reference TRBV5-4 and TRBJ2-1 provide the parts outside the CDR3, is ETGVTQSPTHLIKTRGQQVTLRCSSQSGHNTVSWYQQALGQGPQFIFQYYREEENGRGNFPPRFSGLQFPNYSSELNVNALELDDSALYLCASSPEDRVDEQFFGPGTRLTVL.

The chain uses TRBV25-1 and TRBJ1-3; D call uncertain. The CDR3 loop spans 11 amino acids. Trimming stripped 9 bases from V and 3 bases from J, with 6 bases between. Germline V gene sequence: CDR1 MGHDK, CDR2 SYGVNS. CDR3 DNA: TGTGCCAGTTTAAATGGAAACACCATATATTTT. Protein product: CASLNGNTIYF.

V usage is TRBV2 and J usage is TRBJ2-2; TRBD2 agrees at 9 bases. With 6 bases clipped from V and 5 bases from J, the junction kept 7 bases outside the gene matches. The germline V gene has CDR1 SNHLY and CDR2 FYNNEI. This CDR3 is 15 amino acids long. DNA of the CDR3: TGTGCCAGCAGCCGACTAGCGGCAAGAACCGGGGAGCTGTTTTTT. It is translated as CASSRLAARTGELFF.

The rearrangement links TRBV6-5 to TRBJ2-1; D perhaps matches TRBD2 (5 bases). Germline V gene lookup returns CDR1 MNHEY and CDR2 SVGAGI. The V end was cut by 5 bases, the J end by 6 bases, with 17 bases between. The CDR3 is 15 amino acids. CDR3 protein: CASSAYSVKINEQFF. The CDR3 region has the DNA TGTGCCAGCAGTGCGTATAGCGTCAAGATCAATGAGCAGTTCTTC.

The rearrangement joins TRBV19 to TRBJ1-6; the D is unclear. V gave up 7 bases and J gave up 5 bases, with 15 bases separating them. This CDR3 is built from 15 residues. CDR1 is LNHDA, CDR2 SQIVND, per germline (reference sequence). As DNA, the CDR3 is TGTGCCAGTACGGGAGACATTGATAATAATTCACCCCTCCACTTT. This gives the protein CASTGDIDNNSPLHF.

This rearrangement joins TRBV9 to TRBJ2-1, with no clear D. CDR3 length equals 13 residues. Germline CDR1 reads SGDLS; CDR2 reads YYNGEE. Trimming stripped 4 bases from V and 6 bases from J, with 11 bases between. The CDR3 nucleotides read TGTGCCAGCAGCTCCCGGTACCCCAATGAGCAGTTCTTC. Its translation is CASSSRYPNEQFF.

The chain combines TRBV23-1 with TRBJ1-4; 8 bases align to TRBD1. TRBV23-1 counts as an open reading frame of uncertain function. V lost 4 bases to trimming and J lost 9 bases; unmatched junction nucleotides: 4. This CDR3 has 13 residues. The CDR3 reads CASSPGGAQKLFF. DNA for the CDR3: TGCGCCAGCAGTCCAGGGGGCGCGCAAAAACTGTTTTTT.

In DNA, the CDR3 is TGTGCCAGCAGTTACGGAGGACAGGGGTATCAGCCCCAGCATTTT. This codes for CASSYGGQGYQPQHF. J is TRBJ1-5 and V is TRBV6-6; 9 bases match TRBD1. This CDR3 has 15 residues. The trim removed 2 bases at V and 5 bases at J, leaving 4 bases unmatched. Germline CDR1 reads MNHNY; CDR2 reads SVGAGI (reference sequence).

The rearrangement links TRBV5-6 to TRBJ2-1; 8 nucleotides match TRBD2. The V and J ends lost 5 bases and 4 bases, in that order; junction bases with no gene match: 5. This CDR3 has 14 amino acids. Per germline, CDR1 SGHDT and CDR2 YYEEEE. CDR3 in amino acids: CASSPAGEYNEQFF. CDR3 coding DNA: TGTGCCAGCAGTCCAGCGGGAGAGTACAATGAGCAGTTCTTC.

The rearrangement joins TRBV5-4 to TRBJ2-7, with D possibly TRBD2 on 6 matching bases. This CDR3 has 13 amino acids. The V and J ends lost 0 bases and 7 bases respectively, with 11 bases between them. Germline assignment: CDR1 SGHNT and CDR2 YYREEE (reference sequence). Here the CDR3 reads CASSLERAWEQYF. CDR3 DNA: TGTGCCAGCAGCTTGGAGCGGGCTTGGGAGCAGTACTTC.